Listed below are T cell receptor beta chains from one sample, sequenced in a study of PD-1 blockade in classical Hodgkin lymphoma. Profiling relied on immunoSEQ multiplex PCR, and the TCRdb table lists in-frame clones only, not all of them. The profile shows around 99,000 clones, about four fifths of them singletons. The sample consisted of peripheral blood mononuclear cells (PBMCs), taken before the second cycle of nivolumab. The receptors derive from a human donor with classical Hodgkin lymphoma. Each CDR3 is given with its conserved first and last residue. The D gene is left open where the match is weak. Some rows have no size entry. The others give once, few or many, or a class for an expanded clone.

CDR3aa	CDR3nt	v_gene	d_gene	abundance	j_gene
CASSLGLGLDSNEQYF	TGTGCCAGCAGCTTAGGACTCGGGCTAGATTCGAACGAGCAGTACTTC	TRBV7-2	-	-	TRBJ2-7
CASSYDRVAANEQFF	TGTGCCAGCAGCTACGACAGGGTGGCCGCCAATGAGCAGTTCTTC	TRBV7-3	TRBD1	-	TRBJ2-1
CASSKQGVYEQYF	TGTGCCAGCAGTAAACAGGGGGTCTACGAGCAGTACTTC	TRBV7-9	TRBD1	-	TRBJ2-7
CASGRGVEQYF	TGTGCCAGCGGCCGGGGGGTCGAGCAGTACTTC	TRBV27	TRBD2	-	TRBJ2-7
CASSSGTSLVGELFF	TGTGCCAGTAGTTCCGGGACCTCCTTAGTCGGGGAGCTGTTTTTT	TRBV19	-	-	TRBJ2-2
CAIRGGTGPYNEQFF	TGTGCCATCCGAGGCGGGACAGGACCCTACAATGAGCAGTTCTTC	TRBV10-3	TRBD1	-	TRBJ2-1
CASSLAVLAGDEQFF	TGCGCCAGCAGCTTGGCCGTATTAGCGGGAGATGAGCAGTTCTTC	TRBV5-1	TRBD2	-	TRBJ2-1
CASSLGQGAPRGGYTF	TGCGCCAGCAGCTTAGGGCAGGGGGCACCTCGAGGTGGCTACACCTTC	TRBV5-1	TRBD1	-	TRBJ1-2
CASSYGGNMNTEAFF	TGTGCCAGCAGTTACGGTGGCAACATGAACACTGAAGCTTTCTTT	TRBV6-5	-	-	TRBJ1-1
CASSLSSGTEQFF	TGTGCCAGCAGCTTATCTAGCGGGACAGAGCAGTTCTTC	TRBV7-9	TRBD2	once	TRBJ2-1
CASSPGGGWGHNEQFF	TGTGCCAGCAGCCCAGGTGGGGGGTGGGGACACAATGAGCAGTTCTTC	TRBV11-3	-	-	TRBJ2-1
CASRFSGEQFF	TGTGCCAGCAGATTTAGCGGGGAGCAGTTCTTC	TRBV7-9	TRBD2	-	TRBJ2-1
CASSPTGNTEAFF	TGTGCCAGCTCACCGACAGGGAACACTGAAGCTTTCTTT	TRBV18	-	-	TRBJ1-1
CSILTGGNSYEQYF	TGCAGCATACTTACAGGTGGTAATTCCTACGAGCAGTACTTC	TRBV29-1	-	once	TRBJ2-7
CASSQDRAHPVGRELFF	TGCGCCAGCAGCCAAGACCGGGCCCATCCGGTGGGGCGGGAGCTGTTTTTT	TRBV23-1	-	-	TRBJ2-2
CASSSPYGRGSFSGANVLTF	TGTGCCAGCAGTTCCCCCTATGGCAGGGGTTCATTCTCTGGGGCCAACGTCCTGACTTTC	TRBV28	-	-	TRBJ2-6
CAWSVIENTIYF	TGTGCCTGGAGTGTTATAGAAAACACCATATATTTT	TRBV30	-	-	TRBJ1-3
CASRSIAAGAYEQYF	TGTGCCAGCAGATCTATTGCCGCAGGGGCCTACGAGCAGTACTTC	TRBV28	-	-	TRBJ2-7
CASSPRTGTNYGYTF	TGTGCCAGCAGCCCCCGGACAGGTACTAACTATGGCTACACCTTC	TRBV7-9	TRBD1	-	TRBJ1-2
CAISDPGRGVNIQYF	TGTGCCATCAGTGACCCGGGCAGGGGGGTAAACATTCAGTACTTC	TRBV10-3	-	few	TRBJ2-4
CASSVGSNSDTQYF	TGTGCCAGCAGTGTCGGATCTAACTCAGATACGCAGTATTTT	TRBV6-4	-	few	TRBJ2-3
CASSSRTSGGLDTQYF	TGTGCCAGTAGTTCACGGACTAGCGGGGGATTAGATACGCAGTATTTT	TRBV19	TRBD2	-	TRBJ2-3
CASSLFMGGEQYF	TGTGCCAGCAGTTTATTCATGGGGGGGGAGCAGTACTTC	TRBV28	TRBD2	-	TRBJ2-7
CASSRTGGSYNEQFF	TGCGCCAGCAGCCGCACAGGGGGGAGCTACAATGAGCAGTTCTTC	TRBV4-3	TRBD1	-	TRBJ2-1
CAMSLADAYNEQFF	TGTGCCATGTCTTTAGCGGACGCCTACAATGAGCAGTTCTTC	TRBV5-4	-	-	TRBJ2-1
CASSYAAQETQYF	TGTGCCAGCAGTTACGCGGCCCAAGAGACCCAGTACTTC	TRBV6-5	-	few	TRBJ2-5
CASSFQLVDPGEQFF	TGTGCCAGCAGCTTTCAACTAGTTGATCCGGGTGAGCAGTTCTTC	TRBV7-9	-	-	TRBJ2-1
CASLEAAGAGELFF	TGTGCCAGCTTGGAGGCAGCGGGAGCCGGGGAGCTGTTTTTT	TRBV6-6	TRBD2	-	TRBJ2-2
CASSDQTGSNYGYTF	TGTGCCAGCAGTGACCAGACAGGGTCAAACTATGGCTACACCTTC	TRBV6-1	TRBD1	-	TRBJ1-2
CASSLSGATNEKLFF	TGTGCCAGCAGCTTAAGCGGTGCAACTAATGAAAAACTGTTTTTT	TRBV7-3	-	-	TRBJ1-4
CASSVLGAKMDEQYF	TGTGCCAGCAGTGTACTTGGGGCCAAGATGGACGAGCAGTACTTC	TRBV6-1	-	-	TRBJ2-7
CASRAGTSDRVDTQYF	TGTGCCAGTAGAGCCGGGACTAGCGACAGAGTCGATACGCAGTATTTT	TRBV10-3	TRBD2	few	TRBJ2-3
CASSRTGRTDTQYF	TGTGCCAGCAGCCGGACAGGGAGGACAGATACGCAGTATTTT	TRBV7-7	TRBD1	-	TRBJ2-3
CSAGQGESTEAFF	TGCAGCGCTGGACAGGGTGAGAGCACTGAAGCTTTCTTT	TRBV29-1	TRBD1	many	TRBJ1-1
CASKLAGVTNEQFF	TGTGCCAGTAAGCTAGCGGGAGTAACGAATGAGCAGTTCTTC	TRBV2	TRBD2	few	TRBJ2-1
CASSSRTGFVTQYF	TGCGCCAGCAGCTCTCGGACCGGTTTTGTGACCCAGTACTTC	TRBV5-1	-	-	TRBJ2-5
CATQQGWGYGYTF	TGTGCCACCCAACAGGGATGGGGCTATGGCTACACCTTC	TRBV19	-	-	TRBJ1-2
CASSRVGTSGSHEQFF	TGCGCCAGCAGCCGGGTCGGGACTAGCGGGAGCCATGAGCAGTTCTTC	TRBV4-3	TRBD2	once	TRBJ2-1
CASSLVGRAYEQYF	TGTGCCAGCAGCTTAGTAGGTAGGGCCTACGAGCAGTACTTC	TRBV11-2	-	-	TRBJ2-7
CASSPYRETGELFF	TGCGCCAGCAGTCCCTACAGGGAAACCGGGGAGCTGTTTTTT	TRBV4-1	-	once	TRBJ2-2
CASSLGSSGTDTQYF	TGCGCCAGCAGCTTGGGATCTAGCGGCACAGATACGCAGTATTTT	TRBV5-1	-	-	TRBJ2-3
CASSVEGLATYEQYF	TGTGCCAGCAGCGTAGAGGGACTAGCGACCTACGAGCAGTACTTC	TRBV9	TRBD2	-	TRBJ2-7
CAISWGTGGSYEQYF	TGTGCCATCTCCTGGGGGACAGGGGGTTCCTACGAGCAGTACTTC	TRBV10-3	TRBD1	-	TRBJ2-7
CASSSSGSINEQFF	TGTGCCAGCAGTTCTAGCGGGAGTATTAATGAGCAGTTCTTC	TRBV7-9	TRBD2	-	TRBJ2-1
CASSAGLAASTDTQYF	TGTGCCAGCAGTGCCGGACTAGCCGCTAGCACAGATACGCAGTATTTT	TRBV2	TRBD2	once	TRBJ2-3
CASSLVGHSYNEQFF	TGTGCCAGCAGCTTGGTGGGCCACTCCTACAATGAGCAGTTCTTC	TRBV5-6	-	-	TRBJ2-1